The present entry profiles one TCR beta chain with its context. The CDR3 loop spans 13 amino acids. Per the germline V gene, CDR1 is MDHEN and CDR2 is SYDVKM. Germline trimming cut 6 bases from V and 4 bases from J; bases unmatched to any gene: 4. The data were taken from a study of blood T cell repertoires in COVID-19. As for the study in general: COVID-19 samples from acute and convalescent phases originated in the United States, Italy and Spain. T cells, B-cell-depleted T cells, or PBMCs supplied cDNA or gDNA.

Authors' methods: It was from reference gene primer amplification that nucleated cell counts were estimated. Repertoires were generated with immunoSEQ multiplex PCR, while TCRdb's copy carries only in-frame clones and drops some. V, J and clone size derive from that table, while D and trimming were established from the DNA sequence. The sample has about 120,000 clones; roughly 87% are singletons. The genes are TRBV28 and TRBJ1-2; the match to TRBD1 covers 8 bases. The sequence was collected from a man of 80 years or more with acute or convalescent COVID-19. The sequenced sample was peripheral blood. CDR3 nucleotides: TGTGCCAGCAGACAGGGGGGAAGCTATGGCTACACCTTC. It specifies CASRQGGSYGYTF.